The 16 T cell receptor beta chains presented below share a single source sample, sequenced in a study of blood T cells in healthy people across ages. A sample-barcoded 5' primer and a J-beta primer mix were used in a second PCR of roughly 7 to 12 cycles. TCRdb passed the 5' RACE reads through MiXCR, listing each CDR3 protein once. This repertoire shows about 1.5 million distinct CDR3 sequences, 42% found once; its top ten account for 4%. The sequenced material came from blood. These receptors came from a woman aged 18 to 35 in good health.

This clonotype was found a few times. CDR3 sequence: CASSHRGDRYTDTQYF. CDR3 DNA sequence: TGTGCCAGCAGTCACCGTGGCGACAGGTACACAGATACGCAGTATTTT. This rearrangement joins TRBV25-1 to TRBJ2-3, with D possibly TRBD1 on 6 matching bases. CDR1 is MGHDK and CDR2 is SYGVNS in the germline V gene. This CDR3 spans 16 amino acids. V shed 5 bases and J shed 2 bases, with 17 bases lying between them.

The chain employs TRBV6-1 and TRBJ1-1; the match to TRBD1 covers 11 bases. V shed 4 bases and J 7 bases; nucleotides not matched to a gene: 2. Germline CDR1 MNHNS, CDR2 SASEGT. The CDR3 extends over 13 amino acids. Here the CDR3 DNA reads TGTGCCAGCAGTGGGGGACAGGGGGATGAAGCTTTCTTT. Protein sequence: CASSGGQGDEAFF.

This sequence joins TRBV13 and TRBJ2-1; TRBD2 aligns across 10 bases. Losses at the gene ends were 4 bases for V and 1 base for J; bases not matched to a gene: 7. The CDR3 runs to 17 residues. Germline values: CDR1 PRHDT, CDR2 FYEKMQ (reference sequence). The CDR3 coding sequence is TGTGCCAGCAGCTCAAGGGGACTAGCGTTTTCCTACAATGAGCAGTTCTTC. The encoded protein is CASSSRGLAFSYNEQFF.

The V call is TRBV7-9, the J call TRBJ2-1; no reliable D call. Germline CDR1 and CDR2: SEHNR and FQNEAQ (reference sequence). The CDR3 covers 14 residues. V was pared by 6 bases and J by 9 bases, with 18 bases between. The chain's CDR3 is CASSTNGPVAEQFF. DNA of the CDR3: TGTGCCAGCAGTACTAACGGACCCGTAGCTGAGCAGTTCTTC.

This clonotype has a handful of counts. CDR3 DNA: TGCAGCTGCCTTAGCGGAAGTAGCACAGATACGCAGTATTTT. Translated, it gives CSCLSGSSTDTQYF. The chain couples TRBV29-1 to TRBJ2-3, with TRBD2 as a possible D gene (6 bases). V dropped 8 bases and J dropped 0 bases, with 15 bases sitting between them. The germline V gene encodes CDR1 SQVTM and CDR2 ANQGSEA. This CDR3 has 14 residues.

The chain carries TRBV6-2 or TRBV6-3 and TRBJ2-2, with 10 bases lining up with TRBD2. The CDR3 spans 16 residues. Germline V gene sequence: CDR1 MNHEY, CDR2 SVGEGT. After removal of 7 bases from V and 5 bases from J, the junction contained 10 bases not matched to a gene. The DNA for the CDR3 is TGTGCCAGCATCTCTAGCGGGAGCTCCAGGACCGGGGAGCTGTTTTTT. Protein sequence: CASISSGSSRTGELFF.

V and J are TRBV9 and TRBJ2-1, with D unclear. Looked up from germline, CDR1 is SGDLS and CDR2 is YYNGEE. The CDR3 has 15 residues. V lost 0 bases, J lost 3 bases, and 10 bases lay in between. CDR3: CASSVEGTFYNEQFF. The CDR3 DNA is TGTGCCAGCAGCGTAGAGGGTACGTTCTACAATGAGCAGTTCTTC. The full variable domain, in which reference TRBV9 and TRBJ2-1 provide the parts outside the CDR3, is DSGVTQTPKHLITATGQRVTLRCSPRSGDLSVYWYQQSLDQGLQFLIQYYNGEERAKGNILERFSAQQFPDLHSELNLSSLELGDSALYFCASSVEGTFYNEQFFGPGTRLTVL.

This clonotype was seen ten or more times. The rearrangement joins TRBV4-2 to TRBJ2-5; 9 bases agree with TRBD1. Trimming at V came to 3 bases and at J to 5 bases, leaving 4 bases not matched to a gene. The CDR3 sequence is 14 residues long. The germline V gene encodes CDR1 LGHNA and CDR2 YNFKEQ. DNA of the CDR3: TGTGCCAGCAGCCAGGGACAGGGAGCCGAGACCCAGTACTTC. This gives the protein CASSQGQGAETQYF.

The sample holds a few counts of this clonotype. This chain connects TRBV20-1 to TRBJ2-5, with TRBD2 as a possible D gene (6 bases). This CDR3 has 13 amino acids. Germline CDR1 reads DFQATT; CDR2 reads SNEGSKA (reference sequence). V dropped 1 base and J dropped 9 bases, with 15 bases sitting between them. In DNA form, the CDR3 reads TGCAGTGCTAGAGCGGGAGCATGGAGGGCCCAGTACTTC. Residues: CSARAGAWRAQYF.

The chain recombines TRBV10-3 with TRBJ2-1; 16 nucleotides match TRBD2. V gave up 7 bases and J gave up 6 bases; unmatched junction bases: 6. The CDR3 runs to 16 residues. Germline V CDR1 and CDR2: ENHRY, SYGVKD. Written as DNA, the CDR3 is TGTGCCATCAAGGGACTAGCGGGAGGGCCTTTCAATGAGCAGTTCTTC. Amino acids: CAIKGLAGGPFNEQFF.

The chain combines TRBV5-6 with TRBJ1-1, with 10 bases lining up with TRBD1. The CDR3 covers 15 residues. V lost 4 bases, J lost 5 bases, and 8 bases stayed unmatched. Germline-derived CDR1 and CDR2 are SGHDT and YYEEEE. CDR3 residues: CASSAGGTGDTEAFF. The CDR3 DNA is TGTGCCAGCAGCGCGGGGGGGACAGGGGATACTGAAGCTTTCTTT.

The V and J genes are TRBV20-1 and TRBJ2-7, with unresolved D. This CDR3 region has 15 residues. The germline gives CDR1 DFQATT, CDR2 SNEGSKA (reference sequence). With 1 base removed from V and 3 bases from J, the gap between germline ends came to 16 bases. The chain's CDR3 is CSARAGGREIYEQYF. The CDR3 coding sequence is TGCAGTGCTAGAGCGGGTGGCAGAGAGATCTACGAGCAGTACTTC.

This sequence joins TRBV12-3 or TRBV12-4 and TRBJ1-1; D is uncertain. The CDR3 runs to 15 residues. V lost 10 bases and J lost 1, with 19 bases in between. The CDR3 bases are TGTGCCATAAAAGAGGCGGATCTTCGGAACACTGAAGCTTTCTTT. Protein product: CAIKEADLRNTEAFF.

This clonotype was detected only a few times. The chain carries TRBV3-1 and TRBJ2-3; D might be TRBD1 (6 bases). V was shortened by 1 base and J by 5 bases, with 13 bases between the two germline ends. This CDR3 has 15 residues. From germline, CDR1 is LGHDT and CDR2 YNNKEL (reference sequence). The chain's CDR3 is CASSQVQGIGDTQYF. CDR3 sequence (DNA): TGTGCCAGCAGCCAAGTACAGGGTATCGGAGATACGCAGTATTTT.

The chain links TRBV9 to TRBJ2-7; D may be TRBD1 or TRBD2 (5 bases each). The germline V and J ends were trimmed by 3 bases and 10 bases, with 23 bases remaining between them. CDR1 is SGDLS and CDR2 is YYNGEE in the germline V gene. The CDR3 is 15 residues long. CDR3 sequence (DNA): TGTGCCAGCAGCGACGATCTGGGGGTCGTCAATGAACAGTACTTC. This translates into CASSDDLGVVNEQYF.

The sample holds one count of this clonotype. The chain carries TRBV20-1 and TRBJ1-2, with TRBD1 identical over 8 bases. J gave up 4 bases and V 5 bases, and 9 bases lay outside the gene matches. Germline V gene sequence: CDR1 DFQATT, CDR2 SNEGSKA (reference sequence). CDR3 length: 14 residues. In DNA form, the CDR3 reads TGCAGTGCTTCAACAGGACAGGGCCGCTATGGCTACACCTTC. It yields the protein CSASTGQGRYGYTF.